Presented here are 30 T cell receptor beta chains from one specimen sequenced in a study of T cell clones after liver transplantation. Sequencing used immunoSEQ multiplex PCR; TCRdb keeps in-frame clones, though not all of them. The repertoire holds several thousand clones, with about 80% as singletons. The sample here was CD8+ T cells from blood, taken 24 months after liver transplant. Receptor source: a human patient who received a liver transplant. Part of the T cells may come from the graft donor.

This sequence joins TRBV21-1 and TRBJ2-2; the DNA was not used to check the table's D call, TRBD2. TRBV21-1 is deemed a pseudogene. The CDR3 runs to 15 residues. CDR3 in DNA: TGTGCCACTCCGCCCGGAGGGATGAACACCGGGGAGCTGTTTTTT. This translates into CATPPGGMNTGELFF.

The chain links TRBV29-1 to TRBJ1-4; possible D gene TRBD1, 6 bases. The CDR3 is 15 amino acids. V was cut by 6 bases and J by 3 bases, with 17 bases left in between. Germline CDR1 reads SQVTM; CDR2 reads ANQGSEA. CDR3 amino acids: CSVSRGMGANEKLFF. The CDR3 DNA reads TGCAGCGTCTCCAGGGGAATGGGGGCTAATGAAAAACTGTTTTTT.

This clone has just one count. The CDR3 DNA sequence: TGTGCCAGCAGTTGGCCGGGGGGGAACACCGGGGAGCTGTTTTTT. Residues: CASSWPGGNTGELFF. V gene TRBV27 combines with J gene TRBJ2-2; 7 bases agree with TRBD2. V was clipped by 4 bases and J by 1 base; unmatched bases: 3. This CDR3 contains 15 residues. The germline V gene has CDR1 MNHEY and CDR2 SMNVEV (reference sequence).

The chain links TRBV9 to TRBJ2-3; 10 bases match TRBD2. The trim removed 3 bases at V and 1 base at J, leaving 8 bases unmatched. The CDR3 has 17 amino acids. Germline CDR1 reads SGDLS; CDR2 reads YYNGEE. This chain's CDR3 is CASSATPGTSGTDTQYF. Here the CDR3 DNA reads TGTGCCAGCAGCGCGACTCCCGGGACTAGCGGCACAGATACGCAGTATTTT. Based on the CDR3 plus reference TRBV9 and TRBJ2-3, the full variable domain is DSGVTQTPKHLITATGQRVTLRCSPRSGDLSVYWYQQSLDQGLQFLIQYYNGEERAKGNILERFSAQQFPDLHSELNLSSLELGDSALYFCASSATPGTSGTDTQYFGPGTRLTVL.

The chain carries TRBV2 and TRBJ2-3; 7 bases line up with TRBD2. This CDR3 has 14 residues. Trimming removed 10 bases from V and 4 bases from J; junction bases left unmatched: 11. Germline V gene sequence: CDR1 SNHLY, CDR2 FYNNEI. This chain's CDR3 is CATSFEREPDTQYF. CDR3 DNA: TGTGCCACCTCCTTCGAGCGGGAACCAGATACGCAGTATTTT. Complete variable domain (other parts from reference TRBV2 and TRBJ2-3): EPEVTQTPSHQVTQMGQEVILRCVPISNHLYFYWYRQILGQKVEFLVSFYNNEISEKSEIFDDQFSVERPDGSNFTLKIRSTKLEDSAMYFCATSFEREPDTQYFGPGTRLTVL.

This chain uses TRBV7-3 with TRBJ2-5; 9 positions agree with TRBD2. This CDR3 comprises 13 residues. With 5 bases clipped from V and 13 bases from J, the junction kept 11 bases outside the gene matches. CDR1 and CDR2 (germline): SGHTA, FQGTGA. CDR3 residues: CASSQVAGAPPYF. The CDR3 DNA is TGTGCCAGCAGCCAAGTAGCGGGGGCCCCCCCGTACTTC.

This clone was recorded only once. V usage is TRBV5-4 and J usage is TRBJ2-1, with D unresolved. Germline CDR1 is SGHNT and CDR2 is YYREEE (reference sequence). The CDR3 extends over 13 amino acids. V dropped 1 base and J dropped 0 bases, with 2 bases sitting between them. The CDR3 is CASSLSSYNEQFF. The CDR3 DNA sequence: TGTGCCAGCAGCTTGAGCTCCTACAATGAGCAGTTCTTC. Filled out from reference TRBV5-4 and TRBJ2-1, the complete variable domain reads ETGVTQSPTHLIKTRGQQVTLRCSSQSGHNTVSWYQQALGQGPQFIFQYYREEENGRGNFPPRFSGLQFPNYSSELNVNALELDDSALYLCASSLSSYNEQFFGPGTRLTVL.

The chain recombines TRBV19 with TRBJ2-1; TRBD1 is a possible D gene (5 bases). The length of the CDR3 is 14 residues. V gave up 5 bases and J gave up 8 bases, with 16 bases separating them. Germline V CDR1 and CDR2: LNHDA, SQIVND (reference sequence). CDR3 sequence: CASSLIQGGDEQFF. The CDR3 region has the DNA TGTGCCAGTAGTCTAATTCAGGGTGGCGATGAGCAGTTCTTC.

The rearrangement uses TRBV5-1 and TRBJ2-1; 7 bases are a match to TRBD1. The CDR3 is 15 residues long. J was trimmed by 2 bases and V by 4 bases; bases with no gene match: 6. The V gene's germline CDR1 is SGHRS and CDR2 YFSETQ. The CDR3 protein is CASSRDSLPYNEQFF. The CDR3 nucleotides read TGCGCCAGCAGCCGGGACAGTCTTCCCTACAATGAGCAGTTCTTC. The full variable domain, with the rest looked up from reference TRBV5-1 and TRBJ2-1, is KAGVTQTPRYLIKTRGQQVTLSCSPISGHRSVSWYQQTPGQGLQFLFEYFSETQRNKGNFPGRFSGRQFSNSRSEMNVSTLELGDSALYLCASSRDSLPYNEQFFGPGTRLTVL.

The V and J genes are TRBV6-4 and TRBJ2-3; 9 bases map to TRBD2. Germline V gene lookup returns CDR1 MRHNA and CDR2 SNTAGT. The CDR3 covers 14 residues. J gave up 1 base and V 4 bases, and 0 bases lay outside the gene matches. CDR3 coding DNA: TGTGCCAGCAGTGTAGCGGGGGGCACAGATACGCAGTATTTT. Protein product: CASSVAGGTDTQYF.

This chain uses TRBV27 with TRBJ2-1, with 7 bases matching TRBD2. Germline V CDR1 and CDR2: MNHEY, SMNVEV (reference sequence). Germline trimming cut 4 bases from V and 5 bases from J; bases unmatched to any gene: 5. The length of the CDR3 is 14 residues. CDR3 coding DNA: TGTGCCAGCAGTTCCATCGGGACTAACAATGAGCAGTTCTTC. Its translation is CASSSIGTNNEQFF.

The rearrangement links TRBV11-2 to TRBJ2-7; D is perhaps TRBD2 (6 bases). The germline CDR1 and CDR2 sequences are SGHAT and FQNNGV. V lost 7 bases, J lost 4 bases, and 17 bases lay in between. The CDR3 contains 14 residues. CDR3 nucleotide sequence: TGTGCCAGCAATGGAGGGACCCTTTTATACGAGCAGTACTTC. Translation gives CASNGGTLLYEQYF.

The chain couples TRBV13 to TRBJ1-1; D not certain. The germline V gene has CDR1 PRHDT and CDR2 FYEKMQ (reference sequence). The CDR3 extends over 11 amino acids. The ends were cut back, 5 bases at V and 6 bases at J, with 7 bases in the middle. CDR3 residues: CASSLGPEAFF. In nucleotides, the CDR3 is TGTGCCAGCAGCCTTGGCCCTGAAGCTTTCTTT.

The chain has TRBV6-5 and TRBJ2-2; D remains unclear. V lost 1 base and J lost 4, with 7 bases in between. The CDR3 has 14 amino acids. Looked up from germline, CDR1 is MNHEY and CDR2 is SVGAGI. CDR3 sequence: CASSYYDSTGELFF. The CDR3 DNA is TGTGCCAGCAGTTACTATGATAGCACCGGGGAGCTGTTTTTT.

V and J are TRBV29-1 and TRBJ2-7, with 11 bases aligning to TRBD1. With 3 bases clipped from V and 2 bases from J, the junction kept 18 bases outside the gene matches. This CDR3 contains 19 residues. Germline V lookup: CDR1 SQVTM, CDR2 ANQGSEA. DNA for the CDR3: TGCAGCGTTGATTACTCCGGGACAGGGGGAGGTTCATACCCCTACGAGCAGTACTTC. This encodes CSVDYSGTGGGSYPYEQYF.

The CDR3 sequence is CASSLSTGVFNQPQHF. The CDR3, as DNA: TGTGCCAGCAGTTTATCGACGGGAGTCTTCAATCAGCCCCAGCATTTT. V gene TRBV28 combines with J gene TRBJ1-5; D is unresolved. The CDR3 is 16 amino acids. Germline assignment: CDR1 MDHEN and CDR2 SYDVKM. The V gene lost 1 base and the J gene lost 3 bases, with 13 bases spanning the gap.

The chain has TRBV19 and TRBJ2-7; the match to TRBD1 covers 7 bases. CDR1 is LNHDA and CDR2 is SQIVND in the germline V gene (reference sequence). The CDR3 consists of 16 residues. Trimming removed 6 bases from V and 2 bases from J; junction bases left unmatched: 13. The CDR3 loop reads CASSYGPRGQAYEQYF. The CDR3 DNA follows: TGTGCCAGTAGCTATGGCCCCCGAGGACAGGCCTACGAGCAGTACTTC.

CDR3 in amino acids: CASSEAILGETQYF. The CDR3 region has the DNA TGTGCCAGCAGTGAAGCCATATTGGGGGAGACCCAGTACTTC. The gene calls are TRBV2 and TRBJ2-5; D is undetermined. The CDR3 extends over 14 amino acids. V dropped 0 bases and J dropped 5 bases, with 10 bases sitting between them. The germline V gene has CDR1 SNHLY and CDR2 FYNNEI.

V and J are TRBV7-8 and TRBJ1-2; 10 bases agree with TRBD1. The CDR3 totals 15 residues. From germline, CDR1 is SGHVS and CDR2 FQNEAQ. V was pared by 5 bases and J by 4 bases, with 7 bases of the junction left unmatched. As DNA, the CDR3 is TGTGCCAGCAGCCTGGGGGACAGGGGTGGCTATGGCTACACCTTC. This gives the protein CASSLGDRGGYGYTF.

The chain employs TRBV27 and TRBJ2-2; 13 positions match TRBD2. V lost 3 bases to trimming and J lost 5 bases; unmatched junction nucleotides: 9. This CDR3 is built from 18 residues. CDR1 MNHEY and CDR2 SMNVEV come from the germline V gene (reference sequence). The CDR3 nucleotides are TGTGCCAGCAGTTTTGTCGGGGCGGGACTAGCGGGAACCGGGGAGCTGTTTTTT. Amino acids: CASSFVGAGLAGTGELFF.

V is TRBV4-2 and J is TRBJ2-3; no firm D call. This CDR3 is built from 15 residues. Trimming stripped 4 bases from V and 1 base from J, with 12 bases between. The germline V gene has CDR1 LGHNA and CDR2 YNFKEQ. The CDR3 DNA reads TGTGCCAGCAGCCCGCAGGATAGGGGCACAGATACGCAGTATTTT. It translates to CASSPQDRGTDTQYF.

The chain combines TRBV15 with TRBJ2-3, with D possibly TRBD1 on 6 matching bases. V lost 1 base and J 8 bases, leaving 7 bases between the germline ends. From germline, CDR1 is LNHNV and CDR2 YYDKDF (reference sequence). This CDR3 has 12 residues. CDR3 amino acids: CATSRGGGTQYF. The CDR3 DNA reads as TGTGCCACCAGCAGAGGAGGGGGTACGCAGTATTTT.

This chain links TRBV11-2 with TRBJ2-5, with unresolved D. Germline V lookup: CDR1 SGHAT, CDR2 FQNNGV. CDR3 size: 14 residues. Trimming removed 2 bases from V and 4 bases from J, with 11 bases in between. CDR3 in amino acids: CASSLPPRGETQYF. In DNA form, the CDR3 reads TGTGCCAGCAGCTTACCACCAAGAGGAGAGACCCAGTACTTC. The full variable domain, completed using reference TRBV11-2 and TRBJ2-5, is EAGVAQSPRYKIIEKRQSVAFWCNPISGHATLYWYQQILGQGPKLLIQFQNNGVVDDSQLPKDRFSAERLKGVDSTLKIQPAKLEDSAVYLCASSLPPRGETQYFGPGTRLLVL.

The chain recombines TRBV10-2 with TRBJ2-7, with 9 bases lining up with TRBD1. Germline CDR1 reads WSHSY; CDR2 reads SAAADI. The CDR3 has 15 residues. V lost 10 bases and J lost 5; bases outside the gene matches: 15. The CDR3 is CATEGVGTGRNEQYF. CDR3 sequence (DNA): TGCGCCACCGAAGGGGTGGGGACAGGGAGGAACGAGCAGTACTTC.

CDR3 amino acids: CASSLGTSGGARNEQFF. In DNA form, the CDR3 reads TGTGCCAGCAGCCTCGGGACTAGCGGGGGGGCACGGAATGAGCAGTTCTTC. This chain joins TRBV4-2 and TRBJ2-1, with 16 bases identical to TRBD2. Per germline, CDR1 LGHNA and CDR2 YNFKEQ. The CDR3 is 17 residues long. The V gene end was trimmed by 4 bases and the J gene end by 7 bases; junction bases not matched to a gene: 7.

CDR3 nucleotides: TGCGCCAGCAGCCAGACAGGGATGAACACTGAAGCTTTCTTT. Amino acid sequence: CASSQTGMNTEAFF. The rearrangement links TRBV5-1 to TRBJ1-1, with TRBD1 identical over 7 bases. Germline CDR1 is SGHRS and CDR2 is YFSETQ. The CDR3 length is 14 residues. V lost 4 bases to trimming and J lost 0 bases; unmatched junction nucleotides: 3. The entire variable domain, with the rest obtained from reference TRBV5-1 and TRBJ1-1, is as follows: KAGVTQTPRYLIKTRGQQVTLSCSPISGHRSVSWYQQTPGQGLQFLFEYFSETQRNKGNFPGRFSGRQFSNSRSEMNVSTLELGDSALYLCASSQTGMNTEAFFGQGTRLTVV.

The chain's CDR3 is CASKYGTLSSDTQYF. The CDR3 nucleotides are TGTGCCAGCAAGTACGGGACGCTAAGTTCAGATACGCAGTATTTT. This chain joins TRBV28 and TRBJ2-3; the D gene could be TRBD1 or TRBD2 (5 bases each). This CDR3 has 15 residues. The V gene lost 7 bases and the J gene lost 4 bases, with 18 bases spanning the gap. Germline CDR1 and CDR2: MDHEN and SYDVKM.

The chain links TRBV4-2 to TRBJ2-1; D is perhaps TRBD1 (6 bases). Germline loops: CDR1 LGHNA, CDR2 YNFKEQ. The CDR3 consists of 15 residues. Between the trimmed V and J ends, which lost 3 bases and 0 bases, there was a span of 9 bases. CDR3 in amino acids: CASSQGQSSYNEQFF. The CDR3 DNA reads as TGTGCCAGCAGCCAGGGACAAAGCTCCTACAATGAGCAGTTCTTC.

This sequence joins TRBV7-9 and TRBJ2-1; maybe TRBD2 (5 bases). Germline V gene lookup returns CDR1 SEHNR and CDR2 FQNEAQ (reference sequence). With 4 bases removed from V and 10 bases from J, the gap between germline ends came to 14 bases. This CDR3 has 13 amino acids. CDR3 sequence: CASSSGLRGEQFF. In nucleotides, the CDR3 is TGTGCCAGCAGCTCGGGCCTCCGAGGGGAGCAGTTCTTC.

J is TRBJ2-3 and V is TRBV6-1; TRBD2 aligns across 8 bases. Germline V CDR1 and CDR2: MNHNS, SASEGT. CDR3 length: 15 amino acids. V lost 5 bases, J lost 0 bases, and 4 bases stayed unmatched. CDR3 protein: CASSLSGESTDTQYF. The CDR3 nucleotides read TGTGCCAGCAGTCTTAGCGGGGAAAGCACAGATACGCAGTATTTT.